A single sample gave rise to the 27 T cell receptor beta chains below, sequenced in a study of CD8+ T cells in alopecia areata. Treatment specified: oral pan-JAK inhibitor, 5-10 mg twice daily. Sequencing relied on a cDNA template that was reverse transcribed from extracted RNA. The repertoire was sequenced with immunoSEQ multiplex PCR; TCRdb's copy has only in-frame clones and lacks some. The sample lists roughly 230,000 clones; less than 50% were seen once. Sequencing was performed on CD4+ T cells sorted from blood, taken at approximately week 36, from a patient treated with tofacitinib. The receptors originated from a human donor with alopecia areata.

This clone was detected only a few times. The chain carries TRBV5-1 and TRBJ2-3; TRBD2 aligns across 7 bases. V shed 3 bases and J 3 bases; nucleotides not matched to a gene: 10. CDR3 length: 16 amino acids. The germline CDR1 and CDR2 sequences are SGHRS and YFSETQ. CDR3: CASSWPPGGRTDTQYF. CDR3 DNA sequence: TGCGCCAGCAGCTGGCCCCCCGGGGGGAGAACAGATACGCAGTATTTT.

The chain couples TRBV19 to TRBJ2-5, with D unresolved. V was trimmed by 2 bases and J by 3 bases, leaving 1 base between them. The CDR3 sequence is 11 residues long. Germline lookup yields CDR1 LNHDA and CDR2 SQIVND (reference sequence). The CDR3 reads CASSIKETQYF. The CDR3 nucleotides read TGTGCCAGTAGTATAAAAGAGACCCAGTACTTC. Full variable domain (rest looked up from reference TRBV19 and TRBJ2-5): DGGITQSPKYLFRKEGQNVTLSCEQNLNHDAMYWYRQDPGQGLRLIYYSQIVNDFQKGDIAEGYSVSREKKESFPLTVTSAQKNPTAFYLCASSIKETQYFGPGTRLLVL.

The chain joins TRBV27 to TRBJ2-1; D is perhaps TRBD2 (7 bases). V was trimmed by 0 bases and J by 8 bases, leaving 20 bases between them. This CDR3 comprises 17 residues. Germline CDR1 reads MNHEY; CDR2 reads SMNVEV (reference sequence). The CDR3 region is CASSLSGGAVRLDEQFF. The CDR3 DNA sequence: TGTGCCAGCAGTTTATCTGGGGGGGCCGTGAGGTTGGATGAGCAGTTCTTC.

Only a few counts were recorded for this clone. This rearrangement joins TRBV29-1 to TRBJ1-4, with D uncertain. Germline values: CDR1 SQVTM, CDR2 ANQGSEA. The germline V and J ends were trimmed by 6 bases and 8 bases, with 13 bases remaining between them. The CDR3 sequence is 12 residues long. In DNA, the CDR3 is TGCAGCGTCCGCCGCGACAACGAAAAACTGTTTTTT. Amino acid sequence: CSVRRDNEKLFF.

This clone was observed a few times. The V gene is TRBV2, the J gene TRBJ2-2; D remains unclear. Trimming left V 7 bases short and J 8 bases short, with 8 bases between. Germline-derived CDR1 and CDR2 are SNHLY and FYNNEI. CDR3 length: 11 amino acids. This CDR3 is CASIGRGELFF. As DNA, the CDR3 is TGTGCCAGCATCGGGCGTGGGGAGCTGTTTTTT.

This clone was seen only a few times. The rearrangement joins TRBV7-2 to TRBJ2-6; no reliable D call. V was trimmed by 5 bases and J by 0 bases, leaving 2 bases between them. The CDR3 consists of 13 residues. Germline values: CDR1 SGHTA, CDR2 FQGNSA. DNA for the CDR3: TGTGCCAGCAGCGCCTCTGGGGCCAACGTCCTGACTTTC. This translates into CASSASGANVLTF.

This clone was found many times. The chain employs TRBV19 and TRBJ2-3, with TRBD2 matching 7 bases. CDR1 is LNHDA and CDR2 is SQIVND in the germline V gene (reference sequence). CDR3 length: 14 amino acids. J gave up 4 bases and V 7 bases, and 8 bases lay outside the gene matches. DNA for the CDR3: TGTGCCAGTAAGAGGGCGGGAGCGTCAGATACGCAGTATTTT. Its translation: CASKRAGASDTQYF.

The CDR3: CASSQGGLASNEQFF. In nucleotides, the CDR3 is TGTGCCAGCAGCCAGGGGGGACTAGCGTCGAATGAGCAGTTCTTC. The rearrangement links TRBV7-2 to TRBJ2-1; 10 bases match TRBD2. This CDR3 region has 15 residues. Unmatched junction bases numbered 8, after V lost 5 bases and J lost 7 bases. CDR1 SGHTA and CDR2 FQGNSA come from the germline V gene.

The chain combines TRBV7-6 with TRBJ2-3; weak D call: TRBD2 (6 bases). V lost 3 bases, J lost 0 bases, and 19 bases lay in between. The germline V gene has CDR1 SGHVS and CDR2 FNYEAQ. CDR3 size: 18 residues. Written as DNA, the CDR3 is TGTGCCAGCAGCTTCGGGTCTGCGGGGATGGGTAGCACAGATACGCAGTATTTT. Its protein is CASSFGSAGMGSTDTQYF.

The CDR3 DNA sequence: TGTGCCAGCAGCTTCACAGCGTTCTATGGCTACACCTTC. Its protein is CASSFTAFYGYTF. This chain uses TRBV13 with TRBJ1-2, with D unclear. The CDR3 is 13 amino acids. CDR1 and CDR2 from the germline V gene are PRHDT and FYEKMQ (reference sequence). V lost 3 bases and J lost 4, with 9 bases in between. The full variable domain, with the rest looked up from reference TRBV13 and TRBJ1-2, is AAGVIQSPRHLIKEKRETATLKCYPIPRHDTVYWYQQGPGQDPQFLISFYEKMQSDKGSIPDRFSAQQFSDYHSELNMSSLELGDSALYFCASSFTAFYGYTFGSGTRLTVV.

This clone was detected a few times. The V and J genes are TRBV2 and TRBJ2-7; weak D call: TRBD1 (6 bases). In germline, CDR1 is SNHLY, CDR2 FYNNEI. Trimming removed 1 base at V and 4 bases at J, with 11 bases between. This CDR3 spans 14 amino acids. The CDR3 bases are TGTGCCAGCAGTGAAGGCAGGGGTTCATACGAGCAGTACTTC. Its protein product is CASSEGRGSYEQYF. The whole variable domain, remainder taken from reference TRBV2 and TRBJ2-7, is EPEVTQTPSHQVTQMGQEVILRCVPISNHLYFYWYRQILGQKVEFLVSFYNNEISEKSEIFDDQFSVERPDGSNFTLKIRSTKLEDSAMYFCASSEGRGSYEQYFGPGTRLTVT.

This clone was seen a single time. J is TRBJ2-1 and V is TRBV29-1; tentatively, D is TRBD2 (5 bases). In germline, CDR1 is SQVTM, CDR2 ANQGSEA. Trimming pared 7 bases from V and 4 bases from J, leaving 23 bases between. The CDR3 covers 16 residues. The CDR3 bases are TGCAGCGGAGCCCCTGATGTAGCGTTTCTTTACAATGAGCAGTTCTTC. This encodes CSGAPDVAFLYNEQFF.

This chain joins TRBV9 and TRBJ1-1; tentatively, D is TRBD1 (5 bases). V was pared by 0 bases and J by 0 bases, with 9 bases between. CDR3 length: 15 residues. Germline loops: CDR1 SGDLS, CDR2 YYNGEE. The CDR3 DNA sequence: TGTGCCAGCAGCGTAGAAGGGGCGTTGAACACTGAAGCTTTCTTT. This encodes CASSVEGALNTEAFF.

This clone occurred a few times. The rearrangement joins TRBV5-1 to TRBJ2-1, with 11 bases fitting TRBD2. The germline gives CDR1 SGHRS, CDR2 YFSETQ. V shed 4 bases, J shed 4 bases, and the junction held 4 bases outside the gene matches. The CDR3 is made up of 15 amino acids. For the CDR3, the DNA is TGCGCCAGCAGCCCGGGACTAGCGGAGTACAATGAGCAGTTCTTC. Amino acids: CASSPGLAEYNEQFF.

Many counts were recorded for this clone. V is TRBV4-3 and J is TRBJ1-4, with TRBD1 identical over 7 bases. The CDR3 is 16 amino acids. V shed 0 bases, J shed 8 bases, and the junction held 9 bases outside the gene matches. Per germline, CDR1 LGHNA and CDR2 YSLEER. Written as DNA, the CDR3 is TGCGCCAGCAGCCAAGATAGGGGGCAGGGATTCGAAAAACTGTTTTTT. It encodes CASSQDRGQGFEKLFF.

The rearrangement uses TRBV6-5 and TRBJ2-3, with D uncertain. CDR1 is MNHEY and CDR2 is SVGAGI in the germline V gene. This CDR3 spans 15 amino acids. V shed 2 bases and J shed 0 bases, with 9 bases lying between them. CDR3 region: CASSYKVPSTDTQYF. The DNA for the CDR3 is TGTGCCAGCAGTTACAAGGTTCCTAGCACAGATACGCAGTATTTT.

Concerning this clone: The junction shows a germline mismatch at one end, possibly a read error. V usage is TRBV7-7 and J usage is TRBJ2-7, with D perhaps assigned TRBD1 or TRBD2 (5 bases each). Germline lookup yields CDR1 SSHAT and CDR2 FNYEAQ (reference sequence). The CDR3 has 16 amino acids. CDR3 region: CASSLGRVLSSYEQYF. The DNA of the CDR3 is TGTGCTAGCAGCTTGGGACGAGTGTTAAGCTCCTACGAGCAGTACTTC.

This clone was seen a handful of times. V is TRBV5-1 and J is TRBJ2-7, with 7 bases matching TRBD2. Germline CDR1 and CDR2: SGHRS and YFSETQ. Unmatched junction bases numbered 6, after V lost 0 bases and J lost 6 bases. The CDR3 length is 14 residues. CDR3: CASSLVAGAGEQYF. The CDR3 coding sequence is TGCGCCAGCAGCTTGGTGGCGGGAGCTGGCGAGCAGTACTTC.

This clone was recorded a few times. The J gene is TRBJ2-1, the V gene TRBV29-1; D not certain. The CDR3 has 11 residues. Trimming removed 2 bases from V and 12 bases from J, with 11 bases in between. Per germline, CDR1 SQVTM and CDR2 ANQGSEA. CDR3 region: CSVEPTGPQFF. CDR3 sequence (DNA): TGCAGCGTTGAACCGACTGGGCCGCAGTTCTTC.

V is TRBV23-1 and J is TRBJ2-5; D remains unclear. TRBV23-1 is designated an ORF whose function remains uncertain. The CDR3 consists of 13 residues. Trimming took off 0 bases at V and 6 bases at J, with 8 bases between the two ends. CDR3 region: CASSQSLRQTQYF. The CDR3, as DNA: TGCGCCAGCAGTCAATCCCTCCGCCAGACCCAGTACTTC.

This clone was found many times. This chain joins TRBV29-1 and TRBJ2-1; the match to TRBD1 covers 10 bases. V shed 0 bases and J 0 bases; nucleotides not matched to a gene: 17. CDR3 length: 21 amino acids. CDR1 and CDR2 (germline): SQVTM, ANQGSEA. CDR3 sequence: CSVEDRRFFDRGPSSYNEQFF. The CDR3 DNA reads TGCAGCGTTGAAGATCGTAGGTTTTTCGACAGGGGGCCAAGCTCCTACAATGAGCAGTTCTTC.

Many counts were recorded for this clone. The chain carries TRBV7-3 and TRBJ2-2, with 7 bases that match TRBD1. This CDR3 contains 13 residues. The V gene's germline CDR1 is SGHTA and CDR2 FQGTGA. V was clipped by 5 bases and J by 9 bases; unmatched bases: 6. CDR3 sequence (DNA): TGTGCCAGCAGCCCAGGACAGGCCAGGGAGCTGTTTTTT. Protein product: CASSPGQARELFF.

Here the CDR3 reads CASSDRPGRAGVSSTDTQYF. CDR3 DNA sequence: TGCGCCAGCAGTGACCGCCCCGGGAGAGCGGGAGTTTCAAGCACAGATACGCAGTATTTT. The chain combines TRBV10-1 with TRBJ2-3, with TRBD2 identical over 8 bases. This CDR3 comprises 20 residues. Trimming at V came to 3 bases and at J to 0 bases, leaving 17 bases not matched to a gene. Germline V gene lookup returns CDR1 WNHNN and CDR2 SYGVQD (reference sequence).

The chain combines TRBV15 with TRBJ2-3, with D possibly matching TRBD2 (5 bases). The V and J ends lost 9 bases and 6 bases respectively, with 16 bases between them. Germline CDR1 and CDR2: LNHNV and YYDKDF (reference sequence). CDR3 length equals 13 residues. The CDR3: CATKEAARDTQYF. For the CDR3, the DNA is TGTGCCACTAAGGAGGCCGCGCGGGATACGCAGTATTTT.

V gene TRBV13 combines with J gene TRBJ1-5; 7 positions match TRBD1. The V segment lost 5 bases and the J segment 10 bases; nucleotides outside the gene matches: 5. CDR3 length: 12 residues. Germline values: CDR1 PRHDT, CDR2 FYEKMQ (reference sequence). The CDR3 nucleotides are TGTGCCAGCAGCGTGGGACAGTTTCCCCAGCATTTT. This gives the protein CASSVGQFPQHF. Combining the CDR3 with reference TRBV13 and TRBJ1-5 gives the whole variable domain AAGVIQSPRHLIKEKRETATLKCYPIPRHDTVYWYQQGPGQDPQFLISFYEKMQSDKGSIPDRFSAQQFSDYHSELNMSSLELGDSALYFCASSVGQFPQHFGDGTRLSIL.

The chain links TRBV30 to TRBJ2-3; 8 bases are shared with TRBD2. J was trimmed by 0 bases and V by 8 bases; bases with no gene match: 10. Per germline, CDR1 GTSNPN and CDR2 SVGIG (reference sequence). The CDR3 covers 15 residues. The CDR3 region has the DNA TGTGCCGGGCGGGGTAGCGGGGCTAGCACAGATACGCAGTATTTT. Its protein is CAGRGSGASTDTQYF.

There are a few counts of this clone. The J gene is TRBJ1-1, the V gene TRBV30; the D is unclear. CDR3 size: 13 residues. Germline V gene data show CDR1 as GTSNPN and CDR2 as SVGIG (reference sequence). Trimming cost V 0 bases and J 5 bases, with 10 bases left between them. The CDR3 nucleotides read TGTGCCTGGAGTGTATTTCATGGAACTGAAGCTTTCTTT. Residues: CAWSVFHGTEAFF.